This T cell receptor (beta chain) was obtained from a study of T cell clonotyping in hematopoietic cell transplantation. Whole-study results and caveats: Pathologically expanded recipient clonotypes increased progressively from day 30 to day 180 as diversity fell. Graft donor and pretransplant recipient Inverse Simpson Index values predicted broader posttransplant TCR diversity.

Libraries were prepared by immunoSEQ multiplex PCR; TCRdb keeps only in-frame clonotypes and omits some of them. The sample yields approximately 30,000 clones, more than 90% seen once. About this clone: Its antigen is not identified.

The sequenced material came from peripheral blood mononuclear cells. This clonotype originated in a man aged 50 to 60 in good health. Some clones in this sample may be carry-over from other donors' samples.

The CDR3 spells CSVRTDSYEQYF. In nucleotides, the CDR3 is TGCAGCGTTCGGACAGACTCCTACGAGCAGTACTTC. The chain combines TRBV29-1 with TRBJ2-7; the D gene is possibly TRBD1 (6 bases). The germline gives CDR1 SQVTM, CDR2 ANQGSEA. V was trimmed by 5 bases and J by 0 bases, leaving 8 bases between them. This CDR3 contains 12 residues.